This T cell receptor beta chain was retrieved from a study of blood T cells in healthy people across ages. Germline CDR1 and CDR2: SNHLY and FYNNEI. V was clipped by 6 bases and J by 3 bases, with 14 bases between them. CDR3 length: 14 residues. With a J-beta primer mix and a sample-barcoded 5' primer, a second PCR ran 7 to 11 cycles. At least 3 million CDR3-containing paired-end reads were obtained per sample. TCRdb reprocessed the 5' RACE reads via MiXCR and lists one record per CDR3 protein. The sample includes 700,000 or so distinct CDR3 sequences, approximately 21% of them seen just once. The sequence derives from a man aged 65 to 79 in good health. Material: blood. J is TRBJ1-2 and V is TRBV2, with a possible D match to TRBD1 (5 bases). CDR3 region: CASRLQGGDYGYTF. DNA for the CDR3: TGTGCCAGCAGACTCCAGGGCGGGGACTATGGCTACACCTTC. The full variable domain, rest sourced from reference TRBV2 and TRBJ1-2, is EPEVTQTPSHQVTQMGQEVILRCVPISNHLYFYWYRQILGQKVEFLVSFYNNEISEKSEIFDDQFSVERPDGSNFTLKIRSTKLEDSAMYFCASRLQGGDYGYTFGSGTRLTVV.